Following are 25 T cell receptor beta chains from one sample sequenced in a study of Ad26.COV2.S vaccination and SARS-CoV-2 variants. Sequencing was performed with immunoSEQ multiplex PCR; in TCRdb, only in-frame clones are kept and a portion is missing. The sample lists around 450,000 clones, about 89% occurring once. Noted treatment: over 15 received Ad26.COV2.S at low or high dose, single or two shots; about 5 received placebo; per-sample allocation not given. Sampling happened 63 days after the first vaccine or placebo injection. Sequencing was performed on peripheral blood, taken in a trial of Ad26.COV2.S vaccine versus placebo. The source is a person aged 18-60 years who received the Ad26.COV2.S COVID-19 vaccine or a placebo.

V and J are TRBV27 and TRBJ1-2; D uncertain. CDR1 and CDR2 from the germline V gene are MNHEY and SMNVEV (reference sequence). The CDR3 spans 14 residues. Trimming removed 2 bases at V and 4 bases at J, with 11 bases between. The chain's CDR3 is CASSLRHTGYGYTF. The CDR3 DNA sequence: TGTGCCAGCAGTTTACGGCACACCGGCTATGGCTACACCTTC.

This sequence joins TRBV7-9 and TRBJ1-3; 7 bases line up with TRBD1. CDR3 size: 15 residues. The V and J ends lost 5 bases and 4 bases, in that order; junction bases with no gene match: 8. The germline gives CDR1 SEHNR, CDR2 FQNEAQ (reference sequence). The DNA of the CDR3 is TGTGCCAGCAGCCACTCGACAGGGACCGGAAACACCATATATTTT. Protein product: CASSHSTGTGNTIYF.

The chain carries TRBV18 and TRBJ1-3; D is ambiguous. Trimming took 0 bases from V and 6 from J, leaving 12 bases between them. The germline CDR1 and CDR2 sequences are KGHSH and LQKENI. CDR3 length: 15 amino acids. The CDR3 spells CASSPPSQRENTIYF. In nucleotides, the CDR3 is TGTGCCAGCTCACCACCCTCACAGCGAGAAAACACCATATATTTT.

The chain links TRBV3-1 (or the pseudogene TRBV3-2) to TRBJ1-5, with D possibly TRBD1 on 5 matching bases. CDR3 length equals 13 residues. Trimming took 0 bases from V and 9 from J, leaving 9 bases between them. Germline V gene lookup returns CDR1 LGHDT and CDR2 YNNKEL (reference sequence). The CDR3 sequence: CASSQEARGPQHF. In nucleotides, the CDR3 is TGTGCCAGCAGCCAAGAAGCAAGGGGGCCCCAGCATTTT.

The gene calls are TRBV7-9 and TRBJ1-3; 8 bases align to TRBD1. Germline CDR1 and CDR2: SEHNR and FQNEAQ (reference sequence). This CDR3 is 15 amino acids long. V shed 4 bases, J shed 2 bases, and the junction held 4 bases outside the gene matches. CDR3 amino acids: CASSSTTGAGNTIYF. CDR3 DNA sequence: TGTGCCAGCAGCTCGACGACAGGGGCTGGAAACACCATATATTTT.

The gene calls are TRBV7-9 and TRBJ1-1; maybe TRBD1 (5 bases). V was clipped by 5 bases and J by 1 base, with 8 bases between them. The germline CDR1 and CDR2 sequences are SEHNR and FQNEAQ (reference sequence). The CDR3 has 13 amino acids. The CDR3 DNA reads TGTGCCAGCAGCGTCGACAGGAACACTGAAGCTTTCTTT. Protein product: CASSVDRNTEAFF.

The chain is built from TRBV7-3 and TRBJ2-2; D is perhaps TRBD1 (6 bases). Germline CDR1 reads SGHTA; CDR2 reads FQGTGA. The V end lost 5 bases, the J end lost 5 bases, and 12 bases lay between the germline ends. The CDR3 consists of 14 residues. For the CDR3, the DNA is TGTGCCAGCAGCACACAGGGTTGGACCGGGGAGCTGTTTTTT. Translation gives CASSTQGWTGELFF.

The chain combines TRBV12-3 or TRBV12-4 with TRBJ1-1; D remains ambiguous. This CDR3 region has 12 residues. Deletions cut 3 bases from V and 5 bases from J, with 7 bases between. The CDR3 reads CASSLVRTEAFF. CDR3 DNA: TGTGCCAGCAGTTTGGTCCGAACTGAAGCTTTCTTT.

The V and J genes are TRBV19 and TRBJ2-6, with a possible D match to TRBD2 (5 bases). Trimming took 9 bases from V and 2 from J, leaving 11 bases between them. Germline V CDR1 and CDR2: LNHDA, SQIVND (reference sequence). The CDR3 consists of 14 residues. The chain's CDR3 is CASAGAAGANVLTF. The DNA of the CDR3 is TGTGCCAGCGCCGGAGCGGCTGGGGCCAACGTCCTGACTTTC.

This rearrangement joins TRBV18 to TRBJ2-7, with 9 bases identical to TRBD1. This CDR3 region has 16 residues. Germline V CDR1 and CDR2: KGHSH, LQKENI. The V gene end was trimmed by 1 base and the J gene end by 3 bases; junction bases not matched to a gene: 7. The CDR3 DNA follows: TGTGCCAGCTCACCACAGGGGGGACAGGGAATCTACGAGCAGTACTTC. This sequence encodes CASSPQGGQGIYEQYF.

The rearrangement joins TRBV7-9 to TRBJ2-5; no clear D. Germline CDR1 is SEHNR and CDR2 is FQNEAQ (reference sequence). The V and J ends lost 2 bases and 6 bases respectively, with 4 bases between them. The CDR3 consists of 11 residues. The CDR3 is CASSLMKTQYF. The CDR3 nucleotides read TGTGCCAGCAGCTTAATGAAGACCCAGTACTTC. Full variable domain (remainder filled in from reference TRBV7-9 and TRBJ2-5): DTGVSQNPRHKITKRGQNVTFRCDPISEHNRLYWYRQTLGQGPEFLTYFQNEAQLEKSRLLSDRFSAERPKGSFSTLEIQRTEQGDSAMYLCASSLMKTQYFGPGTRLLVL.

This clone was seen once. This rearrangement joins TRBV28 to TRBJ1-2; possible D gene TRBD1, 6 bases. Trimming cost V 3 bases and J 4 bases, with 12 bases left between them. From germline, CDR1 is MDHEN and CDR2 SYDVKM. The CDR3 covers 14 residues. This CDR3 reads CASSLDRSGYGYTF. For the CDR3, the DNA is TGTGCCAGCAGTTTGGACAGAAGTGGCTATGGCTACACCTTC.

V gene TRBV6-6 combines with J gene TRBJ2-7; perhaps TRBD1 as D (6 bases). Germline V CDR1 and CDR2: MNHNY, SVGAGI (reference sequence). The V gene lost 8 bases and the J gene lost 3 bases, with 8 bases spanning the gap. The CDR3 is 11 residues long. Written as DNA, the CDR3 is TGTGCCAGCGGGGGCAACTACGAGCAGTACTTC. Protein product: CASGGNYEQYF.

The chain is built from TRBV12-3 or TRBV12-4 and TRBJ1-1, with D perhaps TRBD1 (5 bases). The CDR3 extends over 13 amino acids. Trimming removed 4 bases from V and 11 bases from J, with 17 bases in between. The CDR3 sequence is CASSSPGSPAAFF. Written as DNA, the CDR3 is TGTGCCAGCAGTTCCCCAGGGTCCCCGGCGGCTTTCTTT.

J is TRBJ2-5 and V is TRBV29-1; D is possibly TRBD1 or TRBD2 (5 bases each). The CDR3 totals 15 residues. V was pared by 7 bases and J by 5 bases, with 23 bases between. Germline lookup yields CDR1 SQVTM and CDR2 ANQGSEA. CDR3 region: CSAMFPGTFGETQYF. Here the CDR3 DNA reads TGCAGCGCAATGTTTCCGGGGACCTTCGGGGAGACCCAGTACTTC.

This chain links TRBV20-1 with TRBJ2-7; a possible D gene is TRBD2 (5 bases). V shed 5 bases and J shed 4 bases, with 21 bases lying between them. In germline, CDR1 is DFQATT, CDR2 SNEGSKA (reference sequence). The CDR3 runs 15 residues. CDR3: CSARDPGTRAYEQYF. For the CDR3, the DNA is TGCAGTGCTCGTGACCCAGGAACGCGGGCTTACGAGCAGTACTTC.

This clone was seen more than once but under ten times. The rearrangement links TRBV11-3 to TRBJ1-6; D possibly corresponds to TRBD1 (6 bases). The CDR3 is 13 amino acids. Germline CDR1 reads SGHNT; CDR2 reads YENEEA. Trimming cost V 5 bases and J 13 bases, with 15 bases left between them. This chain's CDR3 is CASSLKQGAPLHF. The CDR3 nucleotides read TGTGCCAGCAGCCTTAAACAGGGTGCGCCCCTCCACTTT.

V is TRBV24-1 and J is TRBJ2-1, with D perhaps TRBD1 (5 bases). The CDR3 sequence is 16 residues long. Germline-derived CDR1 and CDR2 are KGHDR and SFDVKD. V lost 5 bases to trimming and J lost 2 bases, with 15 bases between them. In DNA, the CDR3 is TGTGCCACCAGTGGGAAAGGGTCCAGGGCCTACAATGAGCAGTTCTTC. Protein product: CATSGKGSRAYNEQFF.

This clone was detected only a few times. The chain couples TRBV9 to TRBJ1-4, with a possible D match to TRBD1 (6 bases). Germline V gene data show CDR1 as SGDLS and CDR2 as YYNGEE. V was trimmed by 5 bases and J by 2 bases, leaving 22 bases between them. The CDR3 extends over 18 amino acids. The CDR3 region is CASRRPQGTSLTNEKLFF. As DNA, the CDR3 is TGTGCCAGCAGGCGCCCGCAGGGGACATCTCTCACTAATGAAAAACTGTTTTTT.

This chain connects TRBV27 to TRBJ2-2, with D possibly being TRBD1 (5 bases). The CDR3 runs 16 residues. The germline V and J ends were trimmed by 5 bases and 3 bases, with 16 bases remaining between them. The germline CDR1 and CDR2 sequences are MNHEY and SMNVEV (reference sequence). This CDR3 is CASSPRQTVYTGELFF. In DNA form, the CDR3 reads TGTGCCAGCAGTCCTCGACAGACTGTGTACACCGGGGAGCTGTTTTTT.

The chain employs TRBV14 and TRBJ1-3; perhaps TRBD1 as D (6 bases). This CDR3 comprises 14 residues. Trimming shortened V by 5 bases and J by 3 bases, and 11 bases separated the two germline ends. The germline V gene has CDR1 SGHDN and CDR2 FVKESK. The CDR3 reads CASSFGGRGNTIYF. The CDR3 DNA reads as TGTGCCAGCAGCTTCGGGGGCCGTGGAAACACCATATATTTT.

This sequence joins TRBV4-1 and TRBJ1-1, with 7 nucleotides matching TRBD1. V lost 4 bases, J lost 0 bases, and 2 bases stayed unmatched. Germline CDR1 is MGHRA and CDR2 is YSYEKL. This CDR3 contains 14 residues. The CDR3 sequence: CASSRGQLNTEAFF. The DNA for the CDR3 is TGCGCCAGCAGCCGGGGACAGCTGAACACTGAAGCTTTCTTT.

This clone was seen only once. This chain uses TRBV11-2 with TRBJ1-2; no definite D call. The CDR3 contains 14 residues. V was trimmed by 0 bases and J by 4 bases, leaving 9 bases between them. From germline, CDR1 is SGHAT and CDR2 FQNNGV. The CDR3 loop reads CASSLDLSSYGYTF. DNA for the CDR3: TGTGCCAGCAGCTTAGATCTCAGTTCCTATGGCTACACCTTC.

The chain uses TRBV10-3 and TRBJ2-2, with 7 bases identical to TRBD1. CDR1 is ENHRY and CDR2 is SYGVKD in the germline V gene. V was pared by 6 bases and J by 1 base, with 8 bases of the junction left unmatched. The CDR3 runs to 16 residues. CDR3 in amino acids: CAISGDPGGNTGELFF. Written as DNA, the CDR3 is TGTGCCATCAGCGGCGATCCAGGGGGGAACACCGGGGAGCTGTTTTTT.

V is TRBV3-1 (or the pseudogene TRBV3-2) and J is TRBJ2-1; D uncertain. This CDR3 region has 12 residues. Between the trimmed V and J ends, which lost 1 base and 5 bases, there was a span of 3 bases. Germline V gene sequence: CDR1 LGHDT, CDR2 YNNKEL (reference sequence). Here the CDR3 DNA reads TGTGCCAGCAGCCAAGCTGACAATGAGCAGTTCTTC. This sequence encodes CASSQADNEQFF.